One sample yielded the 22 T cell receptor beta chains listed below, sequenced in a study of T cell responses to AZD1222 COVID-19 vaccine. This table comes from immunoSEQ multiplex PCR, and its TCRdb copy is limited to in-frame clones, with some not included. The sample lists 110,000 to 150,000 clones, roughly 90% occurring once. The sequencing here drew on peripheral blood, taken 28 days after the second AZD1222 dose. The receptors were sampled from an adult who received the AZD1222 COVID-19 vaccine.

This rearrangement joins TRBV19 to TRBJ1-5; D ambiguous. The CDR3 spans 15 residues. CDR1 is LNHDA and CDR2 is SQIVND in the germline V gene (reference sequence). Trimming shortened V by 8 bases and J by 3 bases, and 17 bases separated the two germline ends. CDR3 loop: CASALASRFNQPQHF. CDR3 bases: TGTGCCAGTGCCCTGGCCTCGAGGTTCAATCAGCCCCAGCATTTT.

The genes are TRBV19 and TRBJ1-5, with 7 nucleotides matching TRBD1. Germline CDR1 reads LNHDA; CDR2 reads SQIVND (reference sequence). CDR3 size: 15 residues. Trimming took 5 bases from V and 5 from J; bases not matched to a gene: 9. The CDR3 nucleotides are TGTGCCAGTAGTGACCAGGGGGACAATTATCAGCCCCAGCATTTT. This encodes CASSDQGDNYQPQHF.

The chain employs TRBV9 and TRBJ2-1; 8 bases match TRBD2. Germline V gene sequence: CDR1 SGDLS, CDR2 YYNGEE. The length of the CDR3 is 15 residues. V was pared by 0 bases and J by 5 bases, with 4 bases of the junction left unmatched. CDR3 protein: CASSVVGTRHNEQFF. CDR3 bases: TGTGCCAGCAGCGTAGTTGGGACTAGACACAATGAGCAGTTCTTC.

V is TRBV5-8 and J is TRBJ1-2; 8 bases align to TRBD1. CDR1 is SGHTS and CDR2 is YDEGEE in the germline V gene. This CDR3 has 14 residues. V lost 1 base, J lost 4 bases, and 3 bases stayed unmatched. DNA for the CDR3: TGTGCCAGCAGCTTGTGGCAGGGGGCCTATGGCTACACCTTC. Encoded protein: CASSLWQGAYGYTF.

This rearrangement joins TRBV7-9 to TRBJ1-6; D is uncertain. Germline V lookup: CDR1 SEHNR, CDR2 FQNEAQ (reference sequence). Trimming pared 5 bases from V and 9 bases from J, leaving 8 bases between. The CDR3 loop spans 12 amino acids. The CDR3, as DNA: TGTGCCAGCAGCCCAAGGGTTTCACCCCTCCACTTT. Protein: CASSPRVSPLHF.

The chain joins TRBV7-9 to TRBJ2-7; D perhaps matches TRBD2 (5 bases). CDR3 length equals 14 residues. Germline V gene sequence: CDR1 SEHNR, CDR2 FQNEAQ (reference sequence). With 5 bases removed from V and 4 bases from J, the gap between germline ends came to 15 bases. As DNA, the CDR3 is TGTGCCAGCAGCCCTCTGGACGGGATATACGAGCAGTACTTC. Its protein product is CASSPLDGIYEQYF. Drawing the rest from reference TRBV7-9 and TRBJ2-7, the complete variable domain is DTGVSQNPRHKITKRGQNVTFRCDPISEHNRLYWYRQTLGQGPEFLTYFQNEAQLEKSRLLSDRFSAERPKGSFSTLEIQRTEQGDSAMYLCASSPLDGIYEQYFGPGTRLTVT.

CDR3: CASSIESINQPQHF. CDR3 DNA: TGTGCCAGTAGTATAGAATCCATCAATCAGCCCCAGCATTTT. V and J are TRBV19 and TRBJ1-5; D is unclear. Per the germline V gene, CDR1 is LNHDA and CDR2 is SQIVND (reference sequence). CDR3 length: 14 residues. The V end lost 0 bases, the J end lost 3 bases, and 6 bases lay between the germline ends.

Regarding this clone: Different DNA sequences within this sample yield the same CDR3. The genes are TRBV6-5 and TRBJ2-7, with TRBD2 matching 12 bases. The V gene's germline CDR1 is MNHEY and CDR2 SVGAGI. J lost 1 base, V lost 0 bases, and 1 base had no gene match. This CDR3 comprises 16 residues. CDR3 sequence reads: CASSYSLAGGSYEQYF. In nucleotides, the CDR3 is TGTGCCAGCAGTTACTCTCTAGCGGGAGGGTCCTACGAGCAGTACTTC.

V gene TRBV7-2 combines with J gene TRBJ2-1; D not certain. The germline V gene has CDR1 SGHTA and CDR2 FQGNSA. V was trimmed by 5 bases and J by 2 bases, leaving 10 bases between them. The CDR3 sequence is 14 residues long. Here the CDR3 reads CASSLRSPYNEQFF. The CDR3 DNA reads as TGTGCCAGCAGCCTACGTAGCCCCTACAATGAGCAGTTCTTC.

This clone has more than one count but fewer than ten. The rearrangement uses TRBV7-9 and TRBJ2-7; the D gene is possibly TRBD1 (5 bases). Germline V gene lookup returns CDR1 SEHNR and CDR2 FQNEAQ (reference sequence). V was shortened by 4 bases and J by 5 bases, with 12 bases between the two germline ends. The CDR3 consists of 13 residues. The CDR3 spells CASSSAGKDEQYF. The CDR3 region has the DNA TGTGCCAGCAGCTCCGCAGGGAAGGACGAGCAGTACTTC.

This clone was picked up one time. V usage is TRBV28 and J usage is TRBJ1-1; D remains ambiguous. V lost 5 bases, J lost 7 bases, and 17 bases lay in between. The germline V gene has CDR1 MDHEN and CDR2 SYDVKM. This CDR3 contains 14 residues. This CDR3 reads CASSLRTDGGEAFF. In nucleotides, the CDR3 is TGTGCCAGCAGTCTCCGGACGGATGGTGGTGAAGCTTTCTTT.

Concerning this clone itself: The junction shows a germline mismatch at one end, possibly a read error. V usage is TRBV5-8 and J usage is TRBJ1-1; D remains unclear. The V gene's germline CDR1 is SGHTS and CDR2 YDEGEE. The CDR3 is 12 amino acids. The chain's CDR3 is CASSFDRAPPIF. As DNA, the CDR3 is TGTGCCAGCAGCTTCGACCGCGCGCCCCCGATTTTC. Based on the CDR3 plus reference TRBV5-8 and TRBJ1-1, the full variable domain is EAGVTQSPTHLIKTRGQQATLRCSPISGHTSVYWYQQALGLGLQFLLWYDEGEERNRGNFPPRFSGRQFPNYSSELNVNALELEDSALYLCASSFDRAPPIFGQGTRLTVV.

The J gene is TRBJ2-7, the V gene TRBV30, with D unresolved. Germline CDR1 reads GTSNPN; CDR2 reads SVGIG (reference sequence). This CDR3 region has 13 residues. V shed 0 bases and J shed 3 bases, with 9 bases lying between them. CDR3 protein: CAWSVRLLYEQYF. CDR3 coding DNA: TGTGCCTGGAGTGTTAGACTGCTCTACGAGCAGTACTTC.

The chain carries TRBV7-3 and TRBJ1-1, with a possible D match to TRBD1 (6 bases). V dropped 1 base and J dropped 5 bases, with 14 bases sitting between them. CDR1 and CDR2 from the germline V gene are SGHTA and FQGTGA. This CDR3 is 15 amino acids long. DNA of the CDR3: TGTGCCAGCAGCTTAAGCAGGGGCGGGGTGACTGAAGCTTTCTTT. Amino acids: CASSLSRGGVTEAFF. Full variable domain (missing parts from reference TRBV7-3 and TRBJ1-1): GAGVSQTPSNKVTEKGKYVELRCDPISGHTALYWYRQSLGQGPEFLIYFQGTGAADDSGLPNDRFFAVRPEGSVSTLKIQRTERGDSAVYLCASSLSRGGVTEAFFGQGTRLTVV.

CDR3 region: CASSIIQGARIFGTQYF. Here the CDR3 DNA reads TGTGCCAGTAGTATCATACAGGGGGCAAGGATATTTGGTACGCAGTATTTT. The rearrangement links TRBV19 to TRBJ2-3; TRBD1 agrees at 9 bases. The length of the CDR3 is 17 residues. With V trimmed by 3 bases and J by 8 bases, 15 bases remained unmatched. Germline loops: CDR1 LNHDA, CDR2 SQIVND (reference sequence).

This rearrangement joins TRBV4-2 to TRBJ1-6; D not resolved. Germline CDR1 and CDR2: LGHNA and YNFKEQ. CDR3 size: 15 residues. The V gene lost 0 bases and the J gene lost 7 bases, with 10 bases spanning the gap. The CDR3 loop reads CASSQDGQENSPLHF. CDR3 bases: TGTGCCAGCAGCCAAGATGGCCAGGAGAATTCACCCCTCCACTTT.

The CDR3: CASSGSPAYVNTGELFF. DNA for the CDR3: TGTGCCAGCAGCGGGAGTCCCGCTTATGTGAACACCGGGGAGCTGTTTTTT. The gene calls are TRBV9 and TRBJ2-2; D is ambiguous. The germline V and J ends were trimmed by 3 bases and 1 base, with 16 bases remaining between them. CDR1 is SGDLS and CDR2 is YYNGEE in the germline V gene. The length of the CDR3 is 17 residues.

V is TRBV12-2 and J is TRBJ2-7; the table assigns TRBD1, which was not confirmed against the DNA. TRBV12-2 is labeled a pseudogene. This CDR3 has 14 amino acids. CDR3 sequence reads: CASRFITPHYEQYF. DNA for the CDR3: TGTGCAAGTCGCTTTATAACGCCACATTACGAGCAGTACTTC.

This clone was seen a few times. Other DNA sequences in this specimen translate into the identical CDR3. This sequence joins TRBV3-1 (or the pseudogene TRBV3-2) and TRBJ1-2; D unresolved. This CDR3 has 12 residues. Germline V gene data show CDR1 as LGHDT and CDR2 as YNNKEL (reference sequence). Trimming shortened V by 4 bases and J by 4 bases, and 7 bases separated the two germline ends. The CDR3 sequence is CASSPPGYGYTF. DNA for the CDR3: TGTGCCAGCAGCCCCCCAGGCTATGGCTACACCTTC.

The genes are TRBV5-1 and TRBJ2-7; possible D gene TRBD2, 5 bases. The CDR3 is 15 amino acids. Germline V gives CDR1 SGHRS, CDR2 YFSETQ. The germline V and J ends were trimmed by 2 bases and 0 bases, with 12 bases remaining between them. CDR3 amino acids: CASSFLAGISYEQYF. Here the CDR3 DNA reads TGCGCCAGCAGCTTTCTGGCGGGCATCTCCTACGAGCAGTACTTC.

The chain combines TRBV30 with TRBJ1-6; TRBD1 might be the D (5 bases). The V end was cut by 2 bases, the J end by 10 bases, with 9 bases between. This CDR3 is built from 12 residues. CDR1 is GTSNPN and CDR2 is SVGIG in the germline V gene (reference sequence). The CDR3 is CAWSSGGSPLHF. DNA of the CDR3: TGTGCCTGGAGTTCCGGGGGATCACCCCTCCACTTT.

J is TRBJ2-3 and V is TRBV5-1, with D perhaps matching TRBD2 (6 bases). Germline values: CDR1 SGHRS, CDR2 YFSETQ. This CDR3 is built from 16 residues. Trimming cost V 1 base and J 0 bases, with 12 bases left between them. Written as DNA, the CDR3 is TGCGCCAGCAGCTTGTCACTAGCCGTTAGCACAGATACGCAGTATTTT. Translation: CASSLSLAVSTDTQYF.